These 30 T cell receptor beta chains share one sample of origin, sequenced in a study of Ad26.COV2.S vaccination and SARS-CoV-2 variants. The protocol was immunoSEQ multiplex PCR, while the TCRdb copy is restricted to in-frame clones and leaves out a portion. The sample shows about 680,000 clones, roughly 90% of them seen only once. This sample's treatment: 19 received Ad26.COV2.S at low or high dose, single or two shots; 5 received placebo; per-sample allocation not given. Samples came from day 63 after the first vaccine or placebo injection. The sample consisted of peripheral blood, taken in a trial of Ad26.COV2.S vaccine versus placebo. The receptor set was obtained from a person between 18 and 65 years old who received the Ad26.COV2.S COVID-19 vaccine or a placebo.

The chain has TRBV7-8 and TRBJ2-7; D might be TRBD1 (5 bases). In germline, CDR1 is SGHVS, CDR2 FQNEAQ. CDR3 length: 15 residues. V was shortened by 5 bases and J by 4 bases, with 18 bases between the two germline ends. The CDR3 reads CASSTPGQGRYEQYF. CDR3 nucleotides: TGTGCCAGCAGCACCCCTGGGCAGGGAAGGTACGAGCAGTACTTC. The entire variable domain, with the rest obtained from reference TRBV7-8 and TRBJ2-7, is as follows: GAGVSQSPRYKVAKRGQDVALRCDPISGHVSLFWYQQALGQGPEFLTYFQNEAQLDKSGLPSDRFFAERPEGSVSTLKIQRTQQEDSAVYLCASSTPGQGRYEQYFGPGTRLTVT.

The rearrangement uses TRBV10-3 and TRBJ1-2; D is unresolved. V was clipped by 7 bases and J by 1 base, with 4 bases between them. There are 11 residues in the CDR3. The germline V gene encodes CDR1 ENHRY and CDR2 SYGVKD. DNA for the CDR3: TGTGCCATCATGTATAACTATGGCTACACCTTC. This gives the protein CAIMYNYGYTF.

DNA of the CDR3: TGTGCCAGCAGTACCGGGTACGACACCATATATTTT. Translated: CASSTGYDTIYF. The rearrangement joins TRBV6-5 to TRBJ1-3; D gene ambiguous. The CDR3 runs to 12 residues. The V and J ends lost 5 bases and 8 bases respectively, with 10 bases between them. Germline V lookup: CDR1 MNHEY, CDR2 SVGAGI.

This chain joins TRBV2 and TRBJ2-4, with D perhaps assigned TRBD1 or TRBD2 (5 bases each). This CDR3 is 16 amino acids long. Trimming cost V 0 bases and J 0 bases, with 9 bases left between them. Looked up from germline, CDR1 is SNHLY and CDR2 is FYNNEI. CDR3 sequence reads: CASSEAPGTAKNIQYF. CDR3 nucleotides: TGTGCCAGCAGTGAAGCTCCTGGGACAGCCAAAAACATTCAGTACTTC.

The V and J genes are TRBV5-6 and TRBJ2-5, with TRBD2 matching 8 bases. Germline V gene data show CDR1 as SGHDT and CDR2 as YYEEEE. The CDR3 contains 15 residues. V lost 0 bases, J lost 4 bases, and 5 bases stayed unmatched. CDR3: CASSLAGGPGETQYF. For the CDR3, the DNA is TGTGCCAGCAGCTTGGCGGGAGGGCCAGGAGAGACCCAGTACTTC.

The chain uses TRBV30 and TRBJ2-2; D is perhaps TRBD1 (6 bases). The germline gives CDR1 GTSNPN, CDR2 SVGIG (reference sequence). V lost 3 bases and J 8 bases, leaving 13 bases between the germline ends. The CDR3 runs 13 residues. In DNA, the CDR3 is TGTGCCTGGAGCAACAGGGCCCCGGGGGAGCTGTTTTTT. Translated, it gives CAWSNRAPGELFF.

The CDR3 nucleotides read TGTGCCAGCAGCACCGCGCTGGGGGCGAACACCGGGGAGCTGTTTTTT. Its protein product is CASSTALGANTGELFF. The genes are TRBV9 and TRBJ2-2, with D perhaps given as TRBD1 or TRBD2 (5 bases each). The germline V gene encodes CDR1 SGDLS and CDR2 YYNGEE. This CDR3 is built from 16 residues. The V end lost 4 bases, the J end lost 0 bases, and 13 bases lay between the germline ends.

V and J are TRBV3-1 (or the pseudogene TRBV3-2) and TRBJ2-5; 12 bases are a match to TRBD2. This CDR3 spans 16 amino acids. V was clipped by 7 bases and J by 2 bases; unmatched bases: 8. The germline gives CDR1 LGHDT, CDR2 YNNKEL (reference sequence). The CDR3: CASTRRTSGAQETQYF. CDR3 sequence (DNA): TGTGCCAGCACCAGAAGGACTAGCGGGGCACAAGAGACCCAGTACTTC.

This chain joins TRBV24-1 and TRBJ2-2; 9 bases align to TRBD1. The ends lost 9 bases at V and 3 bases at J; junction bases unmatched: 4. The CDR3 contains 14 residues. Germline loops: CDR1 KGHDR, CDR2 SFDVKD. The CDR3 here is CATGGQGYTGELFF. The CDR3 nucleotides read TGTGCCACCGGAGGACAGGGGTACACCGGGGAGCTGTTTTTT.

This sequence joins TRBV18 and TRBJ2-2; TRBD1 agrees at 7 bases. The V gene's germline CDR1 is KGHSH and CDR2 LQKENI. This CDR3 has 15 residues. The trim removed 6 bases at V and 5 bases at J, leaving 9 bases unmatched. In DNA, the CDR3 is TGTGCCAGCTCGAGAGACAGGGAATTGACCGGGGAGCTGTTTTTT. Translation: CASSRDRELTGELFF.

This sequence joins TRBV12-3 or TRBV12-4 and TRBJ2-7; D may match TRBD1 or TRBD2 (5 bases each). The CDR3 is 12 amino acids. The germline V and J ends were trimmed by 5 bases and 5 bases, with 10 bases remaining between them. As DNA, the CDR3 is TGTGCCAGCAGTGGCCGAGGGGACGAGCAGTACTTC. It translates to CASSGRGDEQYF.

The genes are TRBV4-2 and TRBJ1-1, with D perhaps matching TRBD1 (5 bases). CDR3 length: 15 residues. From germline, CDR1 is LGHNA and CDR2 YNFKEQ. V gave up 0 bases and J gave up 1 base, with 9 bases separating them. The CDR3 protein is CASSQDEGRNTEAFF. The CDR3 nucleotides read TGTGCCAGCAGCCAAGACGAGGGGAGGAACACTGAAGCTTTCTTT.

The rearrangement links TRBV27 to TRBJ1-6; D perhaps matches TRBD1 (5 bases). Germline V gives CDR1 MNHEY, CDR2 SMNVEV (reference sequence). Deletions cut 2 bases from V and 6 bases from J, with 14 bases between. This CDR3 region has 16 residues. The CDR3 spells CASSLEGPSVNSPLHF. In nucleotides, the CDR3 is TGTGCCAGCAGTTTAGAGGGACCATCAGTTAATTCACCCCTCCACTTT.

The V call is TRBV7-9, the J call TRBJ2-1; D may be TRBD2 (5 bases). This CDR3 has 15 residues. V lost 5 bases and J 4 bases, leaving 15 bases between the germline ends. In germline, CDR1 is SEHNR, CDR2 FQNEAQ (reference sequence). The CDR3 spells CASSQSPRLYNEQFF. The CDR3 DNA is TGTGCCAGCAGCCAGTCTCCGAGACTATACAATGAGCAGTTCTTC.

The chain is built from TRBV5-4 and TRBJ2-2; no clear D gene. V was shortened by 4 bases and J by 9 bases, with 7 bases between the two germline ends. The germline V gene has CDR1 SGHNT and CDR2 YYREEE (reference sequence). The CDR3 runs 11 residues. The CDR3: CASSPGRELFF. CDR3 in DNA: TGTGCCAGCAGCCCCGGACGGGAGCTGTTTTTT.

V gene TRBV29-1 combines with J gene TRBJ2-1; 9 bases fit TRBD2. Looked up from germline, CDR1 is SQVTM and CDR2 is ANQGSEA. The CDR3 has 14 residues. The V and J ends lost 7 bases and 4 bases, in that order; junction bases with no gene match: 8. CDR3 residues: CSADGTSSYNEQFF. DNA of the CDR3: TGCAGCGCAGATGGGACTAGCTCGTACAATGAGCAGTTCTTC.

The rearrangement uses TRBV5-8 and TRBJ2-1, with D possibly TRBD2 on 6 matching bases. V lost 7 bases and J lost 7, with 24 bases in between. Germline values: CDR1 SGHTS, CDR2 YDEGEE. The CDR3 has 16 amino acids. This CDR3 is CASQEGLELLGNEQFF. CDR3 nucleotide sequence: TGTGCCAGCCAAGAGGGACTCGAGCTCCTGGGGAATGAGCAGTTCTTC.

This clone was seen only once. This chain uses TRBV5-4 with TRBJ1-1, with a weak D call TRBD1 (5 bases). The germline V gene has CDR1 SGHNT and CDR2 YYREEE (reference sequence). This CDR3 has 12 residues. The V end was cut by 0 bases, the J end by 7 bases, with 7 bases between. For the CDR3, the DNA is TGTGCCAGCAGCTTGGACAGGCATGAAGCTTTCTTT. Protein: CASSLDRHEAFF.

The chain couples TRBV15 to TRBJ2-7; possible D gene TRBD2, 6 bases. Germline V lookup: CDR1 LNHNV, CDR2 YYDKDF (reference sequence). This CDR3 spans 13 amino acids. Between the trimmed V and J ends, which lost 4 bases and 3 bases, there was a span of 10 bases. The CDR3 nucleotides are TGTGCCACCAGCACCGGGACTCACTACGAGCAGTACTTC. Its translation is CATSTGTHYEQYF.

The chain uses TRBV5-1 and TRBJ1-2; possible D gene TRBD1, 5 bases. Germline V gene lookup returns CDR1 SGHRS and CDR2 YFSETQ. This CDR3 contains 15 residues. Trimming pared 0 bases from V and 8 bases from J, leaving 17 bases between. As DNA, the CDR3 is TGCGCCAGCAGCTTGGGCCAGGGCAGGGAGGTCGGCTACACCTTC. Its protein is CASSLGQGREVGYTF.

The CDR3 coding sequence is TGTGCCAGTAGTATAAGGGACAGGGATACCGATGAGCAGTTCTTC. The encoded protein is CASSIRDRDTDEQFF. V usage is TRBV19 and J usage is TRBJ2-1; 9 nucleotides agree with TRBD1. The CDR3 runs to 15 residues. V lost 2 bases and J lost 8; bases outside the gene matches: 7. Germline-derived CDR1 and CDR2 are LNHDA and SQIVND (reference sequence). The full variable domain, in which reference TRBV19 and TRBJ2-1 provide the parts outside the CDR3, is DGGITQSPKYLFRKEGQNVTLSCEQNLNHDAMYWYRQDPGQGLRLIYYSQIVNDFQKGDIAEGYSVSREKKESFPLTVTSAQKNPTAFYLCASSIRDRDTDEQFFGPGTRLTVL.

The table lists this clone with a few counts. The CDR3 DNA follows: TGTGCCAGCAGCCAAGTAAGCGGTGAGCAGTTCTTC. This codes for CASSQVSGEQFF. The chain carries TRBV3-1 (or the pseudogene TRBV3-2) and TRBJ2-1, with a possible D match to TRBD2 (5 bases). This CDR3 region has 12 residues. Germline V gene data show CDR1 as LGHDT and CDR2 as YNNKEL (reference sequence). Trimming pared 1 base from V and 9 bases from J, leaving 7 bases between.

V is TRBV6-5 and J is TRBJ1-6; D call uncertain. V was pared by 2 bases and J by 9 bases, with 5 bases between. The CDR3 spans 12 residues. CDR1 is MNHEY and CDR2 is SVGAGI in the germline V gene. The CDR3 nucleotides read TGTGCCAGCAGTTACGGGATTTCACCCCTCCACTTT. This translates into CASSYGISPLHF.

The V gene is TRBV5-4, the J gene TRBJ1-1; D is undetermined. Germline V gene data show CDR1 as SGHNT and CDR2 as YYREEE (reference sequence). V shed 1 base and J shed 1 base, with 8 bases lying between them. The CDR3 covers 14 residues. The CDR3 DNA sequence: TGTGCCAGCAGCTTGTATCCGGAGAACACTGAAGCTTTCTTT. Protein product: CASSLYPENTEAFF.

The V gene is TRBV19, the J gene TRBJ2-5; 10 positions match TRBD2. The junction had 5 bases not matched to a gene; V was cut back by 6 bases and J by 1 base. Germline lookup yields CDR1 LNHDA and CDR2 SQIVND (reference sequence). The CDR3 runs 15 residues. As DNA, the CDR3 is TGTGCCAGTAGGTTAGCGGGGGGTCTCCAAGAGACCCAGTACTTC. It encodes CASRLAGGLQETQYF.

J is TRBJ1-6 and V is TRBV5-4; maybe TRBD1 (5 bases). V lost 0 bases and J lost 8, with 9 bases in between. Germline V gene sequence: CDR1 SGHNT, CDR2 YYREEE (reference sequence). The CDR3 is 14 amino acids. The CDR3 DNA follows: TGTGCCAGCAGCTTGGTAGGGGTCGATTCACCCCTCCACTTT. This codes for CASSLVGVDSPLHF. Complete variable domain (other parts from reference TRBV5-4 and TRBJ1-6): ETGVTQSPTHLIKTRGQQVTLRCSSQSGHNTVSWYQQALGQGPQFIFQYYREEENGRGNFPPRFSGLQFPNYSSELNVNALELDDSALYLCASSLVGVDSPLHFGNGTRLTVT.

The V call is TRBV30, the J call TRBJ1-2, with 10 bases matching TRBD1. Unmatched junction bases numbered 8, after V lost 7 bases and J lost 3 bases. The CDR3 runs to 14 residues. Germline V gene data show CDR1 as GTSNPN and CDR2 as SVGIG (reference sequence). CDR3 bases: TGTGCCTCCTCCGGGACAGGGGTTTACTATGGCTACACCTTC. Translated, it gives CASSGTGVYYGYTF.

The chain joins TRBV7-9 to TRBJ1-3; no clear D gene. This CDR3 region has 13 residues. Trimming removed 2 bases from V and 7 bases from J, with 9 bases in between. CDR1 and CDR2 from the germline V gene are SEHNR and FQNEAQ (reference sequence). The CDR3 reads CASSLSVGNTIYF. The DNA of the CDR3 is TGTGCCAGCAGCTTATCCGTGGGTAACACCATATATTTT.

The V call is TRBV5-6, the J call TRBJ1-2; no reliable D call. Trimming took off 0 bases at V and 6 bases at J, with 6 bases between the two ends. This CDR3 is 12 amino acids long. Germline CDR1 SGHDT, CDR2 YYEEEE. CDR3 coding DNA: TGTGCCAGCAGCTTGGGACCTGATGGCTACACCTTC. It is translated as CASSLGPDGYTF. Full variable domain (outside the CDR3, taken from reference TRBV5-6 and TRBJ1-2): DAGVTQSPTHLIKTRGQQVTLRCSPKSGHDTVSWYQQALGQGPQFIFQYYEEEERQRGNFPDRFSGHQFPNYSSELNVNALLLGDSALYLCASSLGPDGYTFGSGTRLTVV.

This chain joins TRBV11-3 and TRBJ2-3, with D maybe TRBD2 (6 bases). The CDR3 sequence is 14 residues long. V shed 8 bases and J shed 0 bases, with 12 bases lying between them. The V gene's germline CDR1 is SGHNT and CDR2 YENEEA. In DNA form, the CDR3 reads TGTGCCAGCCGGCGGGATCCTAGCACAGATACGCAGTATTTT. It translates to CASRRDPSTDTQYF.